The sample holds many counts of the clone carrying this TCR beta chain. Its antigen is still unknown. This sample stems from a study of neurological immune-mediated disorders. Template-switch 5'RACE cDNA synthesis added a 10-nucleotide unique molecular identifier. Every sequencing run produced over 160 million TCR-beta sequences, and the sequences from any one run covered 15-18 subjects. MiXCR was run by TCRdb on the 5' RACE reads, yielding one entry per CDR3 protein. Of around 71,000 distinct CDR3 sequences listed, approximately 15% were seen once; the top ten hold approximately 4.2%. Time point defined: longitudinal time-point 1 (baseline). General study findings and limits: Private repertoires in all groups were suggested by the absence of shared CDR3 amino acid sequences among expanded clones across subjects.

Germline trimming cut 3 bases from V and 7 bases from J; bases unmatched to any gene: 8. Per germline, CDR1 SGHRS and CDR2 YFSETQ. CDR3 length equals 15 residues. The sequenced sample was PBMCs. This chain connects TRBV5-1 to TRBJ2-3, with TRBD2 matching over 10 bases. The TCR was taken from a female donor with HTLV-1-associated myelopathy (HAM/TSP). The CDR3 DNA reads TGCGCCAGCAGCTCACTAGCGGGGAGAGAGTATACGCAGTATTTT. Its protein is CASSSLAGREYTQYF.